This TCR beta chain was sequenced in a study of T cells after yellow fever vaccination. General study points: Detected again after the booster were most primary-vaccination clones, at 96% CD4 and roughly 88% CD8.

In germline, CDR1 is MNHEY, CDR2 SVGAGI. This CDR3 is 13 amino acids long. V lost 3 bases to trimming and J lost 5 bases, with 10 bases between them. A note on this clonotype: Its antigen is unknown.

5'RACE template switching generated TCR cDNA, adding a universal primer site and UMIs. TCRdb analysed the 5' RACE reads with MiXCR anew, one entry per CDR3 protein. The profile shows 450,000 to 550,000 distinct CDR3 sequences, about 19% of them singletons. The gene calls are TRBV6-5 and TRBJ2-5; a weak D match, TRBD1 (6 bases). The receptor was isolated from a man aged 25-45 years who received the YFV17D yellow fever vaccine. This material consisted of PBMCs, taken 15 days after the yellow fever booster vaccination. The CDR3: CASSYVTGETQYF. The DNA for the CDR3 is TGTGCCAGCAGTTATGTTACAGGGGAGACCCAGTACTTC.